The 4 T cell receptor beta chains presented below share a single source sample, sequenced in a study of Graves' ophthalmopathy and Graves' hyperthyroidism. Amplification of the TCR beta CDR3 regions used RNA transcripts (as template). RT-PCR with HTBI primers came first, then second-round multiplex PCR. One entry per CDR3 protein, called by TCRdb with MiXCR from the multiplex PCR reads. The sample carries about 740,000 distinct CDR3 sequences, 40% recorded once. Input material: peripheral blood. These receptors originate from an adult man with Graves' ophthalmopathy.

This chain connects TRBV6-1 to TRBJ1-5; 7 bases line up with TRBD1. From germline, CDR1 is MNHNS and CDR2 SASEGT. The ends lost 6 bases at V and 4 bases at J; junction bases unmatched: 12. The CDR3 runs to 16 residues. The CDR3 here is CASRGQSVIGNQPQHF. CDR3 DNA: TGTGCCAGCAGGGGACAGAGTGTAATCGGTAATCAGCCCCAGCATTTT.

This clonotype appeared a few times. The chain carries TRBV20-1 and TRBJ1-1; D remains unclear. The V and J ends lost 3 bases and 0 bases respectively, with 17 bases between them. The CDR3 consists of 16 residues. CDR1 and CDR2 (germline): DFQATT, SNEGSKA (reference sequence). CDR3 sequence reads: CSARSYGVSMNTEAFF. The DNA of the CDR3 is TGCAGTGCTAGGAGCTATGGGGTTTCCATGAACACTGAAGCTTTCTTT.

This clonotype was counted at least ten times. J is TRBJ2-7 and V is TRBV15; 7 bases are shared with TRBD1. The ends lost 0 bases at V and 10 bases at J; junction bases unmatched: 15. This CDR3 has 16 amino acids. The germline CDR1 and CDR2 sequences are LNHNV and YYDKDF (reference sequence). The CDR3 protein is CATSRETGTTRMSQYF. In nucleotides, the CDR3 is TGTGCCACCAGCAGAGAGACAGGGACCACAAGAATGTCACAGTACTTC.

V is TRBV11-2 and J is TRBJ2-2; a weak D match, TRBD1 (5 bases). CDR1 and CDR2 from the germline V gene are SGHAT and FQNNGV. The CDR3 runs 15 residues. V dropped 4 bases and J dropped 3 bases, with 12 bases sitting between them. The CDR3 spells CASSYKTGYTGELFF. CDR3 sequence (DNA): TGTGCCAGCAGCTACAAAACAGGTTACACCGGGGAGCTGTTTTTT.